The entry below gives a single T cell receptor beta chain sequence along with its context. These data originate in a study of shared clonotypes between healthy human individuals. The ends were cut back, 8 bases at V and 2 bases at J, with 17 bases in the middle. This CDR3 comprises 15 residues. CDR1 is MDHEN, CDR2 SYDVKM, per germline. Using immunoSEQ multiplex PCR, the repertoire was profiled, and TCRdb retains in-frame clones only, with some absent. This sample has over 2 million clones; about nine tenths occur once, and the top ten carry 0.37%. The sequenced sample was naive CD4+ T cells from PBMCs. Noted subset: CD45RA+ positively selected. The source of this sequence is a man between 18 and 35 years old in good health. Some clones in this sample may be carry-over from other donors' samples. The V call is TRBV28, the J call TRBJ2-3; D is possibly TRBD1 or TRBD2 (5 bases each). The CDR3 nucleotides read TGTGCCAGCGCGAGGGGCAGGACGATCACAGATACGCAGTATTTT. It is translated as CASARGRTITDTQYF.